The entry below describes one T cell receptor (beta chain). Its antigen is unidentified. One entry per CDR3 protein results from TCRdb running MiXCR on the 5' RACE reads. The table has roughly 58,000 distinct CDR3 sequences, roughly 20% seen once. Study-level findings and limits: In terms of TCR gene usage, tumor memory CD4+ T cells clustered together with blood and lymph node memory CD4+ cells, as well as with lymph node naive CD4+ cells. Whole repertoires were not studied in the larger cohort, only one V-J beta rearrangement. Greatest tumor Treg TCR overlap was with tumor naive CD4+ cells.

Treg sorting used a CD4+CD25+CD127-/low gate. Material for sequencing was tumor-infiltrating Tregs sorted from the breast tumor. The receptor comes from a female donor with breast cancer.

The CDR3 loop is CSAVTGMQIQETQYF. The CDR3 DNA is TGCAGTGCGGTCACCGGGATGCAAATTCAAGAGACCCAGTACTTC. The chain recombines TRBV20-1 with TRBJ2-5; weak D call: TRBD2 (5 bases). CDR1 is DFQATT, CDR2 SNEGSKA, per germline (reference sequence). This CDR3 is 15 amino acids long. The V and J ends lost 6 bases and 2 bases respectively, with 19 bases between them.